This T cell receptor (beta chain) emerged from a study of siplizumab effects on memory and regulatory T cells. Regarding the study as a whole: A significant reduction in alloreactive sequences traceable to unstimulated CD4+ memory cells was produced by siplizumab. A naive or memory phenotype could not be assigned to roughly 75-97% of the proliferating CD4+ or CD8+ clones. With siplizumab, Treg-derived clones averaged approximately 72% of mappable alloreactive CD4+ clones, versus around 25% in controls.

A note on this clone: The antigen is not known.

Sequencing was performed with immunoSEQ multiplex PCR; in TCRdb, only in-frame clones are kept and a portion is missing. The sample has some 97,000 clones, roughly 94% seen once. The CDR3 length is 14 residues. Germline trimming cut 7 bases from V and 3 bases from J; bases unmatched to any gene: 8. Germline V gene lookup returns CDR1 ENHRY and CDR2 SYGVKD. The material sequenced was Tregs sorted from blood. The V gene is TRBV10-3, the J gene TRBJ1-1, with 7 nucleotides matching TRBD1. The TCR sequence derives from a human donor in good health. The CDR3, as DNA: TGTGCCATCACCCCGGGAGGGGGCCACACTGAAGCTTTCTTT. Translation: CAITPGGGHTEAFF.